This T cell receptor (beta chain) was found in a study of blood T cells in healthy people across ages (dated by TCRdb to 2013 to 2016). Regarding the complete study: Template switching captured roughly one uniquely barcoded TCR beta cDNA molecule per two T cells in model experiments. To track age-related changes in TCR beta repertoire diversity, the study relied on deep sequencing normalized with unique cDNA molecular identifiers. Two additional independent replicas of 1 million unique cDNA reads from the same blood draw were analyzed for two donors (one aged 18 to 29 and one aged 80 or older). The donors were divided into four age groups: young (average approximately 15 years), middle-aged (almost 40), aged (about 62) and long-lived (roughly 88).

Only a few counts were recorded for this clonotype. Its antigen remains undetermined. No per-base quality is available; no much larger clone lies one base away. The 35 to 40 donors, aged roughly 6 to 95 years, were systemically healthy Caucasian individuals from Russia. Roughly 9 milliliters of peripheral blood were drawn from each donor into EDTA-treated Vacutainer tubes. Ficoll-Paque density-gradient centrifugation was used to isolate PBMCs, with at least 6 million obtained per sample. Trizol reagent was used to extract total RNA from PBMCs, with at least 5 micrograms per sample. Naive CD45RAhigh/CD27high T cell percentages were measured by flow cytometry on a PBMC aliquot from every donor. General study outcomes and caveats: As age increased, observed TCR beta diversity per million T cells dropped in a roughly linear way, and a significant reduction was already evident by age about 40. There was a strong correlation between observed TCR beta diversity and the percentage of naive T cells measured by flow cytometry. Because the CMV infection status of the donors was unknown, age-related changes in expanded clonotypes may potentially have been confounded. Bulk unsorted PBMC profiling prevented conclusive comparison of naive and antigen-experienced compartments. Compared with the aged group, more naive CD4+ T cells, fewer expanded clones and increased TCR diversity were shown by the long-lived group, suggesting age selection. Estimates of total diversity from one million sequenced T cells were regarded as lower bounds and underestimates.

Looking up the germline V gene yields CDR1 SGHDT and CDR2 YYEEEE. The cysteine opens and the phenylalanine closes a CDR3 of 16 amino acids. The read is trimmed to its CDR3 DNA, 48 bases read in frame from base 1. Library construction relied on 5' RACE. Sequencer: Illumina HiSeq 2500. The second PCR ran for roughly 7 to 11 cycles and used a J-beta primer mix along with a sample-barcoded 5' primer. Each TCR beta cDNA molecule received a unique molecular identifier from a template-switch 5' adaptor carrying 12 random nucleotides. Each sample yielded at least 3 million CDR3-containing paired-end reads. First-strand cDNA was synthesized from all RNA with the Mint cDNA synthesis kit, primed by a TRBC-specific oligonucleotide. Following uracil-DNA glycosylase treatment, all cDNA underwent a first 18-cycle PCR with the universal primers M1SS and BC2_uni_R. The original pipeline was this. For normalization, 1 million high-quality reads, each with a distinct molecular identifier, were randomly selected from each sample. Reads with shared molecular identifiers were discarded instead of being binned into consensus sequences. MiTCR, set to a Q25 quality threshold and the strictest error-elimination algorithm, was used for CDR3 identification, clonotype clustering and error correction. Lower-bound total TCR beta diversity was estimated with a nonparametric unseen species model using Euler transformation. TCRdb passed the public sequencing reads through fastp at Q25 and MiXCR, retaining productive beta sequences. Each CDR3 protein appears once, grouped with its most common genes and DNA. These V and J calls derive from TCRdb rather than the authors' analysis. The sample yields roughly 1,100,000 distinct CDR3 sequences; approximately 25% were counted once. The ten biggest clones cover around 0.75% of the sample.

These data are also associated with another study on T cells of mothers and their children. The other study reports the following: Donors were nine systemically healthy Caucasian individuals: three mothers and their six children. cDNA synthesis consumed the entire amount of extracted RNA, loaded at about 1.6 ug RNA in each 15 ul reaction. In the second PCR, the M1S primer introduced both the sample barcodes and 2-4 random nucleotides. Over 8 million TCR beta CDR3 reads were obtained for each mother, and approximately 2.9 million reads were obtained for each child. TCR recombination output is similarly shaped by thymic selection in related and unrelated pairs, with a minor effect exerted by inherited differences. Related mother-child pairs always showed normalized repertoire overlap that was slightly higher than in unrelated mother-child pairs, though the difference was never significant. With a sensitivity of 90 to 100 clones per million clonotypes, no persistent microchimeric T cell clones were detected. In the study, deep NGS was used to compare the TCR beta repertoires of mothers and children, and features distinguishing related mother-child pairs from unrelated individuals were sought. The mean age was roughly 44 +/- 4 years for the mothers and about 10 +/- 4 years for the children. Libraries were sequenced on Illumina HiSeq 2000 with 100+100 nt paired-end reads after adapter ligation with NEBNext reagents. To prevent cross-contamination, the mother and child libraries were prepared one month apart and sequenced in separate runs. Each donor had between about 500,000 and 2,100,000 distinct TCR beta clonotypes identified. Naive TCR beta clonotypes were estimated from low-frequency clonotypes matched to each donor's FACS-determined naive share, without sorting.

The rearranged segments are TRBV5-6 and TRBJ2-5; 14 nucleotides in the junction match TRBD2. The DNA matches TRBJ2-1 better at its end, which makes the J call doubtful. The clonotype comes from a girl aged 2-10 years in good health. Sequencing was performed on blood. The DNA sequence is TGTGCCAGCAGCCGGGGCGGACTAGCGGGGGGAGAGGTGCAGTTCTTC. This translates into CASSRGGLAGGEVQFF.